The clone carrying this T cell receptor (beta chain) was recorded once. The antigen is unknown. Germline and junction disagree at one end, which may indicate a read error. The data are from a study of T cells in Graves' hyperthyroidism and ophthalmopathy. From RNA transcripts, TCR beta CDR3 regions were amplified. First-round RT-PCR of the TCR CDR3 relied on the HTBI primer set. MiXCR, applied by TCRdb to the multiplex PCR reads, yields one record per CDR3 protein. The table includes more than 300,000 distinct CDR3 sequences, under 15% detected once. The CDR3 is 14 amino acids. The germline gives CDR1 MNHNS, CDR2 SASEGT. Study results and limitations: A model of 13 V-J features distinguished ophthalmopathy from stable hyperthyroidism.

V is TRBV6-1 and J is TRBJ2-7; TRBD1 matches 9 bases. Sequencing was performed on blood. This clonotype was sampled from a woman aged 18-35 years with Graves' hyperthyroidism. The CDR3 region is CAISAGQGIYEQYF. The CDR3 DNA reads as TGTGCCATCAGTGCGGGACAGGGTATCTACGAGCAGTACTTC.